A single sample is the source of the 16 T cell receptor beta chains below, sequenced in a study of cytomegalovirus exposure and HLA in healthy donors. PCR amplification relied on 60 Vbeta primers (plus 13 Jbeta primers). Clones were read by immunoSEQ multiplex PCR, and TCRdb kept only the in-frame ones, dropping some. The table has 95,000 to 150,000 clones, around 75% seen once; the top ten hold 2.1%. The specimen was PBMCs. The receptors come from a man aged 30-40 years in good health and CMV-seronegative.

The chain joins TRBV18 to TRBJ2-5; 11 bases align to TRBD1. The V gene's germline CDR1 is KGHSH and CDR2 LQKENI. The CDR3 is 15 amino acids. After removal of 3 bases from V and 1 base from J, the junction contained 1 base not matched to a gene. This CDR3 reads CASSPGTGGQETQYF. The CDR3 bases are TGTGCCAGCTCACCCGGGACAGGGGGCCAAGAGACCCAGTACTTC.

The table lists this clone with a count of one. The CDR3: CASSLGGQGGEQYF. The CDR3 bases are TGTGCCAGCAGCTTAGGTGGACAGGGAGGCGAGCAGTACTTC. The chain employs TRBV11-3 and TRBJ2-7; TRBD1 matches at 8 bases. Germline lookup yields CDR1 SGHNT and CDR2 YENEEA. This CDR3 has 14 amino acids. J was trimmed by 6 bases and V by 1 base; bases with no gene match: 5.

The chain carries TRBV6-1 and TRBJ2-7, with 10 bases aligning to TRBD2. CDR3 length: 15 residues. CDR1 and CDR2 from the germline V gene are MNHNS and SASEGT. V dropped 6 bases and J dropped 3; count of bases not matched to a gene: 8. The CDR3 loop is CASSPPGLARYEQYF. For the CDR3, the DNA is TGTGCCAGCAGCCCCCCGGGACTAGCGCGCTACGAGCAGTACTTC.

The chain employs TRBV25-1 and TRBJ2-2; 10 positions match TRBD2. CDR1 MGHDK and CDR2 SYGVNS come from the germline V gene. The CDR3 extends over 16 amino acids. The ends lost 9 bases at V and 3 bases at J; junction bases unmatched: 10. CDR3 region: CASSLERGGDTGELFF. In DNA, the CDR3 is TGTGCCAGTTCACTCGAGCGGGGGGGAGACACCGGGGAGCTGTTTTTT.

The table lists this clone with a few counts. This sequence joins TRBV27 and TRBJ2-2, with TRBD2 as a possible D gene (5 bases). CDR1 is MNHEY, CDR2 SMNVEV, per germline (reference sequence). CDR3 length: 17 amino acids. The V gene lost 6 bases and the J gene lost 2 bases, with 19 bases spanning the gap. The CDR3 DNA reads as TGTGCCAGCAGCCCTAGGGTCCAGGACTTAAACACCGGGGAGCTGTTTTTT. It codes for CASSPRVQDLNTGELFF.

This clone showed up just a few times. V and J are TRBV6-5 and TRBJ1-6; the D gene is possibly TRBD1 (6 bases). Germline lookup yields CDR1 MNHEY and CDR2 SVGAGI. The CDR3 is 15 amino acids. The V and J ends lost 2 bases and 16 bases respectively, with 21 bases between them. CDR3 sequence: CASSYGGRGHSRLHF. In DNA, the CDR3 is TGTGCCAGCAGTTACGGGGGCAGGGGTCACTCGAGACTCCACTTT.

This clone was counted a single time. Here the CDR3 DNA reads TGTGCCAGCAGCTTAGCCCGCGCGGTTCTGAACACTGAAGCTTTCTTT. Residues: CASSLARAVLNTEAFF. The genes are TRBV7-2 and TRBJ1-1; D ambiguous. V was clipped by 0 bases and J by 0 bases, with 11 bases between them. The CDR3 length is 16 residues. Germline CDR1 is SGHTA and CDR2 is FQGNSA.

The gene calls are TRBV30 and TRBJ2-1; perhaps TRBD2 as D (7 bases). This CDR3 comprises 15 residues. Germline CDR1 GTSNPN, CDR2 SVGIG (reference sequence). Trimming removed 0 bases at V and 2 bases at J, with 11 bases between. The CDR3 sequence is CAWSVGGATYNEQFF. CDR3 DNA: TGTGCCTGGAGTGTAGGGGGGGCAACCTACAATGAGCAGTTCTTC.

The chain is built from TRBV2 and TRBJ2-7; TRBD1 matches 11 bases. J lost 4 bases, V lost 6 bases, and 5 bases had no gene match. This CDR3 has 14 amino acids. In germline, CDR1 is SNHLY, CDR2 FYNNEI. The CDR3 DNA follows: TGTGCCAGCAGCTACCGGGACAGGGGGTACGAGCAGTACTTC. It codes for CASSYRDRGYEQYF. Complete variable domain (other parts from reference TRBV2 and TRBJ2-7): EPEVTQTPSHQVTQMGQEVILRCVPISNHLYFYWYRQILGQKVEFLVSFYNNEISEKSEIFDDQFSVERPDGSNFTLKIRSTKLEDSAMYFCASSYRDRGYEQYFGPGTRLTVT.

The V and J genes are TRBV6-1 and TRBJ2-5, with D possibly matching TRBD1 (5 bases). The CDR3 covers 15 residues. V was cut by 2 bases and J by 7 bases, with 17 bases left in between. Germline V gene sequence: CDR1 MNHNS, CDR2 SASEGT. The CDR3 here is CASSESGAVLGTQYF. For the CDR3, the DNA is TGTGCCAGCAGTGAAAGTGGGGCGGTCCTAGGGACCCAGTACTTC.

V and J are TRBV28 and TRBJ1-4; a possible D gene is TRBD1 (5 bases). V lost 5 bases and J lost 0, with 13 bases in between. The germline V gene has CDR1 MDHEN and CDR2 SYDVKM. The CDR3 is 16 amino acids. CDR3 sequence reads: CASSDFGGATNEKLFF. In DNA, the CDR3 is TGTGCCAGCAGTGATTTCGGGGGGGCAACTAATGAAAAACTGTTTTTT.

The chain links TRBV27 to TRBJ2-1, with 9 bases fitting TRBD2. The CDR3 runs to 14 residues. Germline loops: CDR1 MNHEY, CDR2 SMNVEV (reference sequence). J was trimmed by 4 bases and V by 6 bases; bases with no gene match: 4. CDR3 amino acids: CASSAGGAYNEQFF. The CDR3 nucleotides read TGTGCCAGCAGCGCGGGGGGGGCATACAATGAGCAGTTCTTC.

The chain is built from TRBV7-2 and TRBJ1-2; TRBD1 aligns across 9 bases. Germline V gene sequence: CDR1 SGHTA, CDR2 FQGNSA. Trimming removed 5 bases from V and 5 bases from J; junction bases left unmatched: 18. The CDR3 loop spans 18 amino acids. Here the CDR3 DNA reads TGTGCCAGCAGCGAGTCAGGGGCCCATGGGACAGGGACATATGGCTACACCTTC. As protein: CASSESGAHGTGTYGYTF.

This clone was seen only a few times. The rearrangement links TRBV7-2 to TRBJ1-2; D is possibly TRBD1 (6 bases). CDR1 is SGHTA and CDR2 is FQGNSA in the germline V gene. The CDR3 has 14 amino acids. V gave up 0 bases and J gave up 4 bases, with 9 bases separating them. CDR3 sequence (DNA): TGTGCCAGCAGCTTAGCTCCCAGGGGCTATGGCTACACCTTC. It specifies CASSLAPRGYGYTF.

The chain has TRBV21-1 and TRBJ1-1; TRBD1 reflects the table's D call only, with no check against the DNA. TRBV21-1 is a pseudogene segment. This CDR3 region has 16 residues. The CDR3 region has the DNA TGTGCCAGCAGCAAAGGCCAAACAGTCCGGAACACTGAAGCTTTCTTT. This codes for CASSKGQTVRNTEAFF.

CDR3 nucleotide sequence: TGTGCCAGCTCACCAGCAGGGATCGGCACTGAAGCTTTCTTT. Translation gives CASSPAGIGTEAFF. The V and J genes are TRBV18 and TRBJ1-1, with D perhaps matching TRBD1 (5 bases). The V end lost 2 bases, the J end lost 4 bases, and 11 bases lay between the germline ends. CDR3 length: 14 residues. Germline loops: CDR1 KGHSH, CDR2 LQKENI.